What follows are 27 T cell receptor beta chains derived from one specimen sequenced in a study of Tregs in tolerant kidney transplant recipients (dated by TCRdb to the late 2010s). The time point label, read with the paper, signifies: blood sample drawn before combined kidney and bone marrow transplant. Library method: the immunoSEQ multiplex PCR assay. Sourced from immuneACCESS, this table was stored by TCRdb with only in-frame sequences that have V and J called. A share of the clones is absent; for the studies checked, an unresolved V gene accounts for under half, and the remainder has no known explanation. The sample has 50,000 or so clones on record. The ten top clones hold under 0.9% of the sample. Source: CD4+ T cells from blood, taken before the transplant. These receptors were taken from a human donor who received a combined kidney and bone marrow transplant.

With regard to this clone: The observed sequence ends 3 residues before the CDR3 terminus, with the missing tail filled in from the germline J gene. Other DNA sequences from this sample encode an identical CDR3 as well. The genes are TRBV11-2 and TRBJ2-7; D remains unclear. Germline V gene sequence: CDR1 SGHAT, CDR2 FQNNGV. The CDR3 extends over 12 amino acids. V shed 2 bases and J shed 4 bases, with 6 bases lying between them. Here the CDR3 reads CASSLSSYEQYF. CDR3 DNA (partial): TGTGCCAGCAGCTTAAGTAGTTACGAG.

Details on this clone: The read ends 3 residues before the CDR3 terminus; that terminus is restored from the germline J gene. The V gene is TRBV7-2, the J gene TRBJ2-5, with D unresolved. The V and J ends lost 5 bases and 1 base respectively, with 11 bases between them. Per the germline V gene, CDR1 is SGHTA and CDR2 is FQGNSA. The CDR3 totals 14 residues. The CDR3 DNA, read in part, is TGTGCCAGCAGCCCCCCCTGGGCCCAAGAGACC. It codes for CASSPPWAQET. The full CDR3 is CASSPPWAQETQYF.

In the case of this clone: The CDR3 extends 3 residues past the end of the read, so its final part is completed from the germline J gene. This chain connects TRBV29-1 to TRBJ1-1; D may be TRBD1 (6 bases). Between the trimmed V and J ends, which lost 8 bases and 1 base, there was a span of 11 bases. Germline-derived CDR1 and CDR2 are SQVTM and ANQGSEA. The CDR3 runs 12 residues. CDR3 protein: CSSRTANTEAFF. Incomplete CDR3 DNA: TGCAGCAGCAGGACAGCGAACACTGAA.

For this clone: The CDR3 goes on 3 residues after the read ends, and that part is filled in from the germline J gene. The V call is TRBV5-1, the J call TRBJ1-2; D remains unclear. Trimming took off 6 bases at V and 1 base at J, with 16 bases between the two ends. The germline CDR1 and CDR2 sequences are SGHRS and YFSETQ. The CDR3 spans 15 residues. CDR3 sequence reads: CASTPSGGINYGYTF. Partial CDR3 DNA: TGCGCCAGCACCCCCTCAGGAGGCATTAACTATGGC.

CDR3 DNA, as far as it was read: TGTGCCAGCGGATCGACAGGCTCCTACGAG. Translating it yields CASGSTGSYE. The whole CDR3 reads CASGSTGSYEQYF. The V call is TRBV2, the J call TRBJ2-7; possibly TRBD1 for D (6 bases). The read stops 3 residues short of the end of the CDR3; the missing end is completed from the germline J gene. V was clipped by 8 bases and J by 0 bases, with 11 bases between them. CDR1 and CDR2 from the germline V gene are SNHLY and FYNNEI. The CDR3 contains 13 residues.

About this clone: The read ends 3 residues shy of where the CDR3 ends; the end is completed using the germline J gene. The chain is built from TRBV18 and TRBJ1-2; possible D gene TRBD1, 6 bases. Deletions cut 2 bases from V and 6 bases from J, with 7 bases between. The CDR3 spans 12 residues. Germline lookup yields CDR1 KGHSH and CDR2 LQKENI. Incomplete CDR3 DNA: TGTGCCAGCTCACCAGGGGGCGATGGC. Its translation is CASSPGGDG. From start to end, the CDR3 is CASSPGGDGYTF. The whole variable domain, filled in from reference TRBV18 and TRBJ1-2, reads NAGVMQNPRHLVRRRGQEARLRCSPMKGHSHVYWYRQLPEEGLKFMVYLQKENIIDESGMPKERFSAEFPKEGPSILRIQQVVRGDSAAYFCASSPGGDGYTFGSGTRLTVV.

Worth noting for this clone: The observed sequence ends 3 residues before the CDR3 terminus, with the missing tail filled in from the germline J gene. The chain employs TRBV5-5 and TRBJ1-1; 8 positions match TRBD1. The CDR3 consists of 14 residues. The germline CDR1 and CDR2 sequences are SGHKS and YYEKEE (reference sequence). The sequenced CDR3 bases are TGTGCCAGCAGTCTGGGTGCCCAGGGGGCGCGG. Protein sequence: CASSLGAQGAR. The whole CDR3 protein is CASSLGAQGARAFF.

Regarding this clone: Read coverage stops 3 residues before the CDR3 terminus; the germline J gene supplies the remainder. The V call is TRBV5-4, the J call TRBJ1-2, with a tentative D call TRBD1 (5 bases). Trimming shortened V by 3 bases and J by 3 bases, and 9 bases separated the two germline ends. The CDR3 length is 13 residues. CDR1 and CDR2 (germline): SGHNT, YYREEE (reference sequence). Incomplete CDR3 DNA: TGTGCCAGCAGCTCTACAGGTTACTATGGC. It specifies CASSSTGYYG. The CDR3 in full is CASSSTGYYGYTF.

Remarks on this clone: The read terminates 3 residues ahead of where the CDR3 ends, so the germline J gene completes it. The chain recombines TRBV29-1 with TRBJ2-7, with 9 bases identical to TRBD2. The CDR3 covers 14 residues. V lost 4 bases, J lost 5 bases, and 9 bases stayed unmatched. Germline assignment: CDR1 SQVTM and CDR2 ANQGSEA. The CDR3 reads CSVVLGLASHEQYF. The DNA read from the CDR3 is TGCAGCGTTGTCTTGGGACTAGCTAGCCACGAG.

To note about this clone: Coverage ceases 3 residues before the CDR3 finishes, and the germline J gene fills in the end. The genes are TRBV7-2 and TRBJ2-5; D uncertain. CDR1 is SGHTA and CDR2 is FQGNSA in the germline V gene. Trimming stripped 2 bases from V and 4 bases from J, with 5 bases between. The CDR3 runs 12 residues. CDR3 DNA (partial): TGTGCCAGCAGCTTAAATAGAGAGACC. It encodes CASSLNRET. The entire CDR3 reads CASSLNRETQYF.

A note on this clone: The observed sequence ends 3 residues before the CDR3 terminus, with the missing tail filled in from the germline J gene. This sequence joins TRBV7-2 and TRBJ1-5, with TRBD1 matching over 11 bases. The CDR3 has 15 amino acids. V lost 5 bases and J lost 5; bases outside the gene matches: 5. The germline V gene has CDR1 SGHTA and CDR2 FQGNSA. The DNA read from the CDR3 is TGTGCCAGCAGCCAAGGACAGGGGGCGCATCAGCCC. It is translated as CASSQGQGAHQP. The entire CDR3 is CASSQGQGAHQPQHF.

Comments on this clone: The CDR3 end lies 3 residues beyond the end of the read and is filled in from the germline J gene. V and J are TRBV7-2 and TRBJ2-2, with 8 bases identical to TRBD2. Trimming at V came to 6 bases and at J to 2 bases, leaving 5 bases not matched to a gene. The CDR3 runs to 15 residues. The germline gives CDR1 SGHTA, CDR2 FQGNSA. CDR3 sequence reads: CASRNSGANTGELFF. The sequenced part of the CDR3 DNA is TGTGCCAGCAGGAATAGCGGGGCTAACACCGGGGAG.

Comment on this clone: The CDR3 end lies 3 residues beyond the end of the read and is filled in from the germline J gene. This chain links TRBV5-6 with TRBJ1-4; TRBD1 matches 9 bases. CDR1 and CDR2 from the germline V gene are SGHDT and YYEEEE. This CDR3 spans 15 amino acids. Trimming cost V 0 bases and J 5 bases; bases outside gene matches: 2. The DNA read from the CDR3 is TGTGCCAGCAGCTTGGGAGGGACAGGGAATGAAAAA. Its protein is CASSLGGTGNEK. The whole CDR3 sequence is CASSLGGTGNEKLFF.

This CDR3 is CASSLRPGSGGNTIYF. CDR3 DNA (partial): TGCGCCAGCAGCTTGCGTCCGGGGTCGGGTGGAAACACC. This chain connects TRBV5-1 to TRBJ1-3, with D unclear. Read data end 3 residues before the CDR3 end; the end is taken from the germline J gene. CDR1 and CDR2 from the germline V gene are SGHRS and YFSETQ. CDR3 length: 16 residues. Trimming removed 1 base from V and 3 bases from J, with 14 bases in between.

On this clone itself: The read terminates 3 residues before the CDR3 end, so the remaining end is supplied by the germline J gene. The V call is TRBV11-1, the J call TRBJ2-2, with no clear D. Germline V gene sequence: CDR1 SGHAT, CDR2 FQDESV (reference sequence). V was pared by 1 base and J by 5 bases, with 5 bases between. CDR3 length: 13 residues. CDR3 DNA (partial): TGTGCCAGCAGCTTAGGACTTACCGGGGAG. Translated: CASSLGLTGE. The CDR3 in full is CASSLGLTGELFF.

As concerns this clone: The read ends 3 residues before the CDR3 terminus; that terminus is restored from the germline J gene. The rearrangement uses TRBV7-2 and TRBJ2-5, with D unclear. Trimming shortened V by 1 base and J by 1 base, and 10 bases separated the two germline ends. This CDR3 is 15 amino acids long. CDR1 SGHTA and CDR2 FQGNSA come from the germline V gene. CDR3 region: CASSLGQKFQETQYF. CDR3 bases read: TGTGCCAGCAGCTTAGGGCAGAAGTTCCAAGAGACC. The whole variable domain, remainder taken from reference TRBV7-2 and TRBJ2-5, is GAGVSQSPSNKVTEKGKDVELRCDPISGHTALYWYRQSLGQGLEFLIYFQGNSAPDKSGLPSDRFSAERTGGSVSTLTIQRTQQEDSAVYLCASSLGQKFQETQYFGPGTRLLVL.

In regard to this clone: The read comes to an end 3 residues before the CDR3 does, leaving the germline J gene to fill in the end. The chain recombines TRBV19 with TRBJ1-2, with D tentatively TRBD1 (5 bases). V was clipped by 8 bases and J by 0 bases, with 13 bases between them. The V gene's germline CDR1 is LNHDA and CDR2 SQIVND (reference sequence). The CDR3 is 14 amino acids. The part of the CDR3 DNA that was read is TGTGCCAGTTACCGGTCGGGGGCTAACTATGGC. The encoded protein is CASYRSGANYG. The whole CDR3 sequence is CASYRSGANYGYTF.

On this clone: The observed sequence ends 3 residues before the CDR3 terminus, with the missing tail filled in from the germline J gene. The rearrangement links TRBV11-2 to TRBJ2-3; possible D gene TRBD2, 6 bases. The CDR3 is 15 residues long. The V and J ends lost 5 bases and 1 base respectively, with 13 bases between them. Germline CDR1 reads SGHAT; CDR2 reads FQNNGV. CDR3 amino acids: CASSPIGGRTDTQYF. Incomplete CDR3 DNA: TGTGCCAGCAGCCCAATCGGGGGACGCACAGATACG.

With respect to this clone: The read comes to an end 3 residues before the CDR3 does, leaving the germline J gene to fill in the end. V is TRBV7-2 and J is TRBJ2-5; no definite D call. CDR1 SGHTA and CDR2 FQGNSA come from the germline V gene. The CDR3 runs 13 residues. V was clipped by 1 base and J by 7 bases, with 10 bases between them. The CDR3 sequence: CASSLDLSGTQYF. The DNA read from the CDR3 is TGTGCCAGCAGCTTAGATTTGTCGGGGACC.

A word on this clone: The read ends 3 residues before the CDR3 terminus; that terminus is restored from the germline J gene. The chain links TRBV18 to TRBJ2-3; D remains unclear. This CDR3 is built from 14 residues. The germline V and J ends were trimmed by 1 base and 2 bases, with 7 bases remaining between them. Germline CDR1 is KGHSH and CDR2 is LQKENI. CDR3 DNA, as far as it was read: TGTGCCAGCTCACCACGACTCCTCACAGATACG. Its protein is CASSPRLLTDT. The entire CDR3 is CASSPRLLTDTQYF.

CDR3 amino acids: CASSPGMAGGPHNEQFF. Partial CDR3 DNA: TGTGCCAGCTCACCCGGGATGGCGGGGGGCCCCCACAATGAG. The chain joins TRBV18 to TRBJ2-1, with 8 bases matching TRBD2. The read finishes 3 residues shy of the CDR3 end, and the germline J gene is used to complete it. Germline loops: CDR1 KGHSH, CDR2 LQKENI. CDR3 length: 17 amino acids. V dropped 3 bases and J dropped 5; count of bases not matched to a gene: 12.

The CDR3 bases that were read are TGTGCCAGCAGTCGGGGGGGACTCAGCTCTGGAAACACC. The encoded protein is CASSRGGLSSGNT. The CDR3, in full, reads CASSRGGLSSGNTIYF. The V and J genes are TRBV2 and TRBJ1-3, with a tentative D call TRBD1 (5 bases). The read ends 3 residues shy of where the CDR3 ends; the end is completed using the germline J gene. This CDR3 spans 16 amino acids. Germline V CDR1 and CDR2: SNHLY, FYNNEI. V shed 5 bases and J shed 0 bases, with 14 bases lying between them. Using reference TRBV2 and TRBJ1-3 for the parts outside the CDR3, the full variable domain is EPEVTQTPSHQVTQMGQEVILRCVPISNHLYFYWYRQILGQKVEFLVSFYNNEISEKSEIFDDQFSVERPDGSNFTLKIRSTKLEDSAMYFCASSRGGLSSGNTIYFGEGSWLTVV.

Remarks on this clone: The DNA ends 3 residues before the CDR3 does, and the rest of the CDR3 is filled in from the germline J gene. The chain couples TRBV5-1 to TRBJ2-6; D is ambiguous. The CDR3 is 14 amino acids. Germline V CDR1 and CDR2: SGHRS, YFSETQ. Trimming pared 4 bases from V and 4 bases from J, leaving 9 bases between. The CDR3 region is CASSPPSGANVLTF. Incomplete CDR3 DNA: TGCGCCAGCAGCCCTCCTTCCGGGGCCAACGTC.

As to this clone: Read coverage stops 3 residues before the CDR3 terminus; the germline J gene supplies the remainder. This chain connects TRBV7-2 to TRBJ2-5; 10 bases fit TRBD2. The CDR3 totals 15 residues. Germline loops: CDR1 SGHTA, CDR2 FQGNSA. V shed 5 bases, J shed 4 bases, and the junction held 7 bases outside the gene matches. CDR3 sequence reads: CASSRTSGGGETQYF. Partial CDR3 DNA: TGTGCCAGCAGCCGGACTAGCGGAGGGGGAGAGACC.

Remarks on this clone: The missing CDR3 end, 3 residues past where the read stops, is filled in from the germline J gene. The chain joins TRBV20-1 to TRBJ1-5; D not resolved. CDR1 DFQATT and CDR2 SNEGSKA come from the germline V gene (reference sequence). The CDR3 is 14 residues long. Between the trimmed V and J ends, which lost 5 bases and 5 bases, there was a span of 16 bases. The CDR3 spells CSALAEIADQPQHF. CDR3 DNA (partial): TGCAGTGCTCTCGCCGAGATTGCGGATCAGCCC.

A remark on this clone: The read is 3 residues too short to cover the CDR3 end, so that end is filled in from the germline J gene. The V and J genes are TRBV2 and TRBJ2-2; 7 bases fit TRBD1. This CDR3 is built from 14 residues. Trimming removed 7 bases from V and 4 bases from J; junction bases left unmatched: 6. Germline CDR1 is SNHLY and CDR2 is FYNNEI. CDR3 residues: CASTDRVRTGELFF. Incomplete CDR3 DNA: TGTGCCAGCACCGACAGGGTGCGCACCGGGGAG.

A word on this clone: The read comes to an end 3 residues before the CDR3 does, leaving the germline J gene to fill in the end. The chain joins TRBV5-4 to TRBJ1-2; no definite D call. Trimming left V 4 bases short and J 0 bases short, with 16 bases between. Germline V lookup: CDR1 SGHNT, CDR2 YYREEE (reference sequence). This CDR3 comprises 16 residues. The CDR3 DNA, read in part, is TGTGCCAGCAGCGAAAGACTGACGCTGACTAACTATGGC. It translates to CASSERLTLTNYG. The complete CDR3 sequence is CASSERLTLTNYGYTF.